What follows are 11 T cell receptor beta chains derived from one specimen sequenced in a study of regulatory T cells in long-lasting Graves disease. Arm-PCR of CDR3 regions and iRepertoire HTBI primers were the basis on which TCR beta libraries were built. Using its own MiXCR run on the multiplex PCR reads, TCRdb lists one record per CDR3 protein. Here the sample spans roughly 500,000 distinct CDR3 sequences, 20% to 25% being singletons. Indicated time point: persistent/refractory GD, antithyroid drugs over 5 years with positive TRAb. Researchers made the TCR library from RNA that was extracted from PBMCs. Sequencing used peripheral blood mononuclear cells (PBMCs), obtained when the disease was refractory, from a patient treated with antithyroid drugs. The receptors shown here come from a female donor with Graves disease.

This clonotype was seen a few times. The CDR3 DNA follows: TGCAGTGCTAAGAGGCCAACAGGGATTCCGAACACCGGGGAGCTGTTTTTT. It encodes CSAKRPTGIPNTGELFF. This chain connects TRBV20-1 to TRBJ2-2, with D perhaps TRBD1 (6 bases). In germline, CDR1 is DFQATT, CDR2 SNEGSKA (reference sequence). This CDR3 has 17 amino acids. V was clipped by 4 bases and J by 0 bases, with 18 bases between them.

This clonotype was seen a handful of times. This chain uses TRBV27 with TRBJ1-5; TRBD1 matches at 8 bases. Germline-derived CDR1 and CDR2 are MNHEY and SMNVEV (reference sequence). This CDR3 region has 14 residues. Losses at the gene ends were 5 bases for V and 5 bases for J; bases not matched to a gene: 5. The CDR3 nucleotides read TGTGCCAGCAGTCAGACAGGGGCCCATCAGCCCCAGCATTTT. Protein: CASSQTGAHQPQHF.

The chain joins TRBV30 to TRBJ2-5; 14 bases line up with TRBD2. The CDR3 contains 16 residues. Germline CDR1 reads GTSNPN; CDR2 reads SVGIG (reference sequence). V lost 2 bases to trimming and J lost 5 bases; unmatched junction nucleotides: 7. CDR3 bases: TGTGCCTGGAGTTCCGGGACTAGCGGGAGTGGGGAGACCCAGTACTTC. Protein product: CAWSSGTSGSGETQYF. The full variable domain, in which reference TRBV30 and TRBJ2-5 provide the parts outside the CDR3, is SQTIHQWPATLVQPVGSPLSLECTVEGTSNPNLYWYRQAAGRGLQLLFYSVGIGQISSEVPQNLSASRPQDRQFILSSKKLLLSDSGFYLCAWSSGTSGSGETQYFGPGTRLLVL.

This clonotype has more than one count but fewer than ten. The rearrangement joins TRBV2 to TRBJ2-1; no clear D. Trimming took 6 bases from V and 0 from J, leaving 9 bases between them. Germline V gene lookup returns CDR1 SNHLY and CDR2 FYNNEI. The CDR3 covers 14 residues. The CDR3 sequence: CASRDRSSYNEQFF. The CDR3 nucleotides are TGTGCCAGCAGAGACCGTAGCTCCTACAATGAGCAGTTCTTC.

This clonotype was recorded many times. The chain links TRBV27 to TRBJ1-2; D possibly corresponds to TRBD1 (5 bases). Germline V gene sequence: CDR1 MNHEY, CDR2 SMNVEV (reference sequence). The V end lost 2 bases, the J end lost 3 bases, and 13 bases lay between the germline ends. This CDR3 contains 15 residues. The CDR3 sequence is CASSLRRQTYYGYTF. The CDR3 DNA follows: TGTGCCAGCAGTTTACGACGACAGACCTACTATGGCTACACCTTC.

This chain uses TRBV30 with TRBJ1-5; no firm D call. V was cut by 3 bases and J by 0 bases, with 15 bases left in between. CDR1 and CDR2 from the germline V gene are GTSNPN and SVGIG (reference sequence). This CDR3 comprises 16 residues. CDR3: CAWRSGVKGSNQPQHF. As DNA, the CDR3 is TGTGCCTGGAGGAGTGGCGTAAAGGGTAGCAATCAGCCCCAGCATTTT.

This clonotype has ten or more counts. The chain has TRBV6-1 and TRBJ1-2; TRBD1 is a possible D gene (5 bases). The CDR3 sequence is 14 residues long. Trimming took 0 bases from V and 8 from J, leaving 13 bases between them. Germline V gives CDR1 MNHNS, CDR2 SASEGT. In nucleotides, the CDR3 is TGTGCCAGCAGTGAAGCGCACGGGGCGAGGGGCTACACCTTC. Its translation is CASSEAHGARGYTF.

This chain links TRBV29-1 with TRBJ2-5; 12 nucleotides align to TRBD2. This CDR3 region has 16 residues. CDR1 and CDR2 (germline): SQVTM, ANQGSEA. Losses at the gene ends were 2 bases for V and 4 bases for J; bases not matched to a gene: 8. DNA of the CDR3: TGCAGCGTTGAACTAGTGACTAGCGGGAGTGGAGAGACCCAGTACTTC. Translating it yields CSVELVTSGSGETQYF.

The chain joins TRBV7-9 to TRBJ2-7, with a possible D match to TRBD2 (5 bases). This CDR3 contains 16 residues. With 5 bases removed from V and 0 bases from J, the gap between germline ends came to 17 bases. Germline V lookup: CDR1 SEHNR, CDR2 FQNEAQ (reference sequence). Written as DNA, the CDR3 is TGTGCCAGCAGCCCCCCCCTCGGGGTTTTCTCCTACGAGCAGTACTTC. It is translated as CASSPPLGVFSYEQYF.

This chain links TRBV5-5 with TRBJ2-3; a weak D match, TRBD1 (7 bases). The length of the CDR3 is 15 residues. Per germline, CDR1 SGHKS and CDR2 YYEKEE (reference sequence). The V end was cut by 3 bases, the J end by 0 bases, with 11 bases between. The CDR3 sequence: CASSSTGRSTDTQYF. The CDR3 nucleotides read TGTGCCAGCAGCTCGACAGGGAGGAGCACAGATACGCAGTATTTT.

The V call is TRBV20-1, the J call TRBJ2-2; 8 positions match TRBD1. Germline assignment: CDR1 DFQATT and CDR2 SNEGSKA (reference sequence). There are 13 residues in the CDR3. V lost 3 bases and J lost 5; bases outside the gene matches: 2. In nucleotides, the CDR3 is TGCAGTGCTAGTCGGACAGGGACCGGGGAGCTGTTTTTT. Its translation is CSASRTGTGELFF.